A single sample is the source of the 13 T cell receptor beta chains below, sequenced in a study of cytomegalovirus exposure and HLA in healthy donors. The primer mix had 60 Vbeta and 13 Jbeta primers. Sequencing used immunoSEQ multiplex PCR; TCRdb keeps in-frame clones, though not all of them. The sample includes just over 200,000 clones, around 85% seen only once; the top ten take 1.7%. Sequenced input: PBMCs. These receptors all stem from a man over 45 in good health and CMV-seronegative.

V gene TRBV6-1 combines with J gene TRBJ2-7, with a possible D match to TRBD1 (5 bases). This CDR3 region has 14 residues. Trimming took off 2 bases at V and 1 base at J, with 9 bases between the two ends. Looked up from germline, CDR1 is MNHNS and CDR2 is SASEGT. The CDR3 loop reads CASSEIQGSYEQYF. CDR3 sequence (DNA): TGTGCCAGCAGTGAAATTCAGGGATCCTACGAGCAGTACTTC.

This chain joins TRBV14 and TRBJ2-7, with a tentative D call TRBD2 (8 bases). The CDR3 has 13 amino acids. With 5 bases removed from V and 6 bases from J, the gap between germline ends came to 14 bases. Germline CDR1 SGHDN, CDR2 FVKESK. CDR3 DNA: TGTGCCAGCAGCATCCGGGAGGGGGCCGAGCAGTACTTC. Residues: CASSIREGAEQYF.

The chain couples TRBV4-1 to TRBJ2-1; TRBD2 agrees at 10 bases. Germline lookup yields CDR1 MGHRA and CDR2 YSYEKL. The CDR3 is 16 amino acids. Unmatched junction bases numbered 7, after V lost 3 bases and J lost 5 bases. The CDR3 bases are TGCGCCAGCAGCCAGTCGACTAGCGGGTCCAACAATGAGCAGTTCTTC. As protein: CASSQSTSGSNNEQFF.

This rearrangement joins TRBV4-1 to TRBJ2-5; D unclear. Per the germline V gene, CDR1 is MGHRA and CDR2 is YSYEKL. V shed 3 bases and J shed 0 bases, with 20 bases lying between them. The CDR3 covers 18 residues. The CDR3, as DNA: TGCGCCAGCAGCCAGAGCCCATACCTGATTACCGACCAAGAGACCCAGTACTTC. It translates to CASSQSPYLITDQETQYF.

V usage is TRBV5-1 and J usage is TRBJ2-5, with 7 positions matching TRBD1. J gave up 4 bases and V 4 bases, and 13 bases lay outside the gene matches. CDR3 size: 16 residues. Germline V gives CDR1 SGHRS, CDR2 YFSETQ. CDR3 in amino acids: CASSLGSTGAGETQYF. The CDR3 bases are TGCGCCAGCAGCCTGGGGTCAACAGGGGCGGGAGAGACCCAGTACTTC.

The chain has TRBV5-6 and TRBJ2-7; TRBD1 might be the D (6 bases). Germline assignment: CDR1 SGHDT and CDR2 YYEEEE. The CDR3 is made up of 15 amino acids. Trimming cost V 4 bases and J 2 bases, with 16 bases left between them. The CDR3 sequence is CASSRGDRPAYEQYF. The CDR3 DNA reads as TGTGCCAGCAGCCGAGGCGACAGGCCCGCCTACGAGCAGTACTTC.

DNA of the CDR3: TGCACGACCGACAGGGGCACAGATACGCAGTATTTT. Its translation: CTTDRGTDTQYF. The chain carries TRBV29-1 and TRBJ2-3, with TRBD1 identical over 7 bases. In germline, CDR1 is SQVTM, CDR2 ANQGSEA. CDR3 length: 12 residues.

Only a few counts were recorded for this clone. The genes are TRBV5-6 and TRBJ1-5; 9 nucleotides match TRBD1. CDR1 is SGHDT and CDR2 is YYEEEE in the germline V gene. This CDR3 region has 15 residues. V was clipped by 2 bases and J by 1 base; unmatched bases: 1. This CDR3 is CASSLGTGSNQPQHF. DNA for the CDR3: TGTGCCAGCAGCTTAGGGACAGGGAGCAATCAGCCCCAGCATTTT.

This clone has more than one count but fewer than ten. The V gene is TRBV30, the J gene TRBJ1-1, with 9 positions matching TRBD1. The germline V gene has CDR1 GTSNPN and CDR2 SVGIG (reference sequence). V shed 0 bases and J 7 bases; nucleotides not matched to a gene: 9. This CDR3 spans 15 amino acids. The chain's CDR3 is CAWSVPRTGAREAFF. The CDR3 bases are TGTGCCTGGAGTGTGCCCAGGACAGGGGCGCGTGAAGCTTTCTTT.

This clone appeared a few times. J is TRBJ2-3 and V is TRBV5-1; 9 bases match TRBD2. The V gene's germline CDR1 is SGHRS and CDR2 YFSETQ. Trimming at V came to 2 bases and at J to 0 bases, leaving 4 bases not matched to a gene. CDR3 length equals 16 residues. This chain's CDR3 is CASSLTSGPSTDTQYF. The CDR3 DNA follows: TGCGCCAGCAGCTTAACTAGCGGGCCCAGCACAGATACGCAGTATTTT.

V is TRBV4-1 and J is TRBJ1-5; no firm D call. With 4 bases removed from V and 2 bases from J, the gap between germline ends came to 9 bases. Germline assignment: CDR1 MGHRA and CDR2 YSYEKL. This CDR3 spans 14 amino acids. CDR3 sequence reads: CASSPPGGNQPQHF. The CDR3 bases are TGCGCCAGCAGCCCTCCGGGAGGCAATCAGCCCCAGCATTTT.

The V and J genes are TRBV29-1 and TRBJ2-7, with a weak D call TRBD1 (6 bases). Germline lookup yields CDR1 SQVTM and CDR2 ANQGSEA. The V and J ends lost 5 bases and 2 bases respectively, with 10 bases between them. The CDR3 has 12 residues. CDR3 amino acids: CSVSDRTYEQYF. The CDR3 coding sequence is TGCAGCGTTTCCGACAGGACCTACGAGCAGTACTTC.

The genes are TRBV27 and TRBJ2-1; a possible D gene is TRBD2 (6 bases). V lost 5 bases, J lost 4 bases, and 9 bases lay in between. From germline, CDR1 is MNHEY and CDR2 SMNVEV (reference sequence). CDR3 length: 13 residues. CDR3 sequence: CASSRGTYNEQFF. DNA of the CDR3: TGTGCCAGCAGTCGGGGGACTTACAATGAGCAGTTCTTC.